A single T cell receptor beta chain is shown here with its context. This sample is drawn from a study of blood T cell repertoires in COVID-19. As for the study in general: The samples span acute and convalescent COVID-19 from the United States, Italy and Spain. In each case, the material was cDNA or gDNA derived from T cells, B-cell-depleted T cells, or PBMCs.

CDR3 length: 15 amino acids. V lost 4 bases, J lost 0 bases, and 10 bases lay in between. CDR1 and CDR2 from the germline V gene are MGHDK and SYGVNS. In the authors' methods: By means of reference gene primer amplification, nucleated cell counts were estimated. Only in-frame clones appear in the TCRdb table, and some are missing; sequencing was by immunoSEQ multiplex PCR. The D gene and trimming were derived from the DNA, and the V and J assignments and clone size from that table. This table has just over 60,000 clones, more than 60% appearing once. The specimen sequenced was peripheral blood. The chain is built from TRBV25-1 and TRBJ1-5; the D gene is possibly TRBD1 (5 bases). The receptor comes from a woman aged 80 or over with active or convalescent COVID-19. The CDR3 is CASSADSYSNQPQHF. The DNA of the CDR3 is TGTGCCAGCAGTGCCGACAGTTATAGCAATCAGCCCCAGCATTTT.